Shown below are 10 T cell receptor beta chains from a single sample sequenced in a study of cytomegalovirus exposure and HLA in healthy donors. The PCR was carried out with 60 Vbeta primers and 13 Jbeta primers. Method: immunoSEQ multiplex PCR; TCRdb's copy keeps in-frame clones and lacks some. This repertoire shows fewer than 120,000 clones, around 80% found once; its top ten account for about 6.6%. Material: PBMCs. These receptors were collected from a young man in good health and CMV-seropositive.

The gene calls are TRBV27 and TRBJ2-5; maybe TRBD1 (6 bases). The germline gives CDR1 MNHEY, CDR2 SMNVEV (reference sequence). The CDR3 runs to 15 residues. Trimming removed 6 bases at V and 2 bases at J, with 16 bases between. This CDR3 reads CASRPGDGDQETQYF. In DNA, the CDR3 is TGTGCCAGCAGGCCAGGGGACGGAGATCAAGAGACCCAGTACTTC.

This clone was picked up one time. V gene TRBV29-1 combines with J gene TRBJ1-5; TRBD1 matches at 8 bases. The CDR3 consists of 17 residues. Germline trimming cut 6 bases from V and 7 bases from J; bases unmatched to any gene: 20. The germline CDR1 and CDR2 sequences are SQVTM and ANQGSEA. CDR3: CSVPGQGKAQLWQPQHF. CDR3 nucleotide sequence: TGCAGCGTACCCGGACAGGGAAAAGCCCAGCTTTGGCAGCCCCAGCATTTT. The full variable domain, completed using reference TRBV29-1 and TRBJ1-5, is SAVISQKPSRDICQRGTSLTIQCQVDSQVTMMFWYRQQPGQSLTLIATANQGSEATYESGFVIDKFPISRPNLTFSTLTVSNMSPEDSSIYLCSVPGQGKAQLWQPQHFGDGTRLSIL.

The CDR3 loop is CASSSKSGTANYGYTF. CDR3 nucleotide sequence: TGTGCCAGCAGCTCGAAATCGGGGACAGCCAACTATGGCTACACCTTC. The chain links TRBV7-8 to TRBJ1-2; TRBD1 matches at 7 bases. V shed 4 bases and J 2 bases; nucleotides not matched to a gene: 10. Germline V gene sequence: CDR1 SGHVS, CDR2 FQNEAQ. The CDR3 covers 16 residues.

CDR3 coding DNA: TGTGCCAGTAGTATTGACAGGCTCCAAGAGACCCAGTACTTC. The encoded protein is CASSIDRLQETQYF. The chain combines TRBV19 with TRBJ2-5; D is possibly TRBD1 (6 bases). Germline V CDR1 and CDR2: LNHDA, SQIVND (reference sequence). The CDR3 is 14 residues long. V was clipped by 3 bases and J by 1 base, with 9 bases between them.

The CDR3 protein is CASSLVGGQGNNQPQHF. The CDR3 nucleotides are TGTGCCAGCAGCTTAGTGGGGGGACAGGGTAACAATCAGCCCCAGCATTTT. The chain combines TRBV7-2 with TRBJ1-5, with 9 bases identical to TRBD1. The CDR3 has 17 amino acids. V shed 1 base, J shed 3 bases, and the junction held 7 bases outside the gene matches. Per germline, CDR1 SGHTA and CDR2 FQGNSA.

This clone was detected once. The V and J genes are TRBV4-1 and TRBJ2-3; 8 bases match TRBD2. V dropped 3 bases and J dropped 2; count of bases not matched to a gene: 4. The V gene's germline CDR1 is MGHRA and CDR2 YSYEKL. The CDR3 loop spans 15 amino acids. CDR3 DNA sequence: TGCGCCAGCAGCCAGGGGCGGGGGGCCACAGATACGCAGTATTTT. This encodes CASSQGRGATDTQYF.

This clone appeared once. The chain combines TRBV7-9 with TRBJ2-1; 14 bases agree with TRBD2. CDR1 and CDR2 from the germline V gene are SEHNR and FQNEAQ (reference sequence). After removal of 4 bases from V and 5 bases from J, the junction contained 1 base not matched to a gene. CDR3 length: 15 amino acids. CDR3 nucleotide sequence: TGTGCCAGCAGCTCGGGACTAGCGGGGGACAATGAGCAGTTCTTC. Translation: CASSSGLAGDNEQFF. Combining the CDR3 with reference TRBV7-9 and TRBJ2-1 gives the whole variable domain DTGVSQNPRHKITKRGQNVTFRCDPISEHNRLYWYRQTLGQGPEFLTYFQNEAQLEKSRLLSDRFSAERPKGSFSTLEIQRTEQGDSAMYLCASSSGLAGDNEQFFGPGTRLTVL.

The CDR3 here is CASSPYDGFSTDTQYF. The CDR3 bases are TGTGCCAGCAGTCCATATGACGGGTTCAGCACAGATACGCAGTATTTT. The chain uses TRBV9 and TRBJ2-3, with D unclear. The V end was cut by 5 bases, the J end by 0 bases, with 16 bases between. CDR1 is SGDLS, CDR2 YYNGEE, per germline. This CDR3 region has 16 residues.

The rearrangement uses TRBV6-5 and TRBJ2-5; possibly TRBD2 for D (5 bases). The CDR3 is made up of 14 amino acids. Between the trimmed V and J ends, which lost 0 bases and 4 bases, there was a span of 9 bases. Germline CDR1 and CDR2: MNHEY and SVGAGI. This CDR3 reads CASSYSRGGETQYF. The DNA for the CDR3 is TGTGCCAGCAGTTACTCTCGGGGTGGAGAGACCCAGTACTTC.

CDR3 DNA: TGCAGCGTGATCACACAAGGCCCGGGACAGGGGTATCAGCCCCAGCATTTT. Translated: CSVITQGPGQGYQPQHF. The rearrangement uses TRBV29-1 and TRBJ1-5, with 10 bases that match TRBD1. The CDR3 loop spans 17 amino acids. Germline trimming cut 6 bases from V and 5 bases from J; bases unmatched to any gene: 16. Per germline, CDR1 SQVTM and CDR2 ANQGSEA.